The 15 T cell receptor beta chains reported below all come from one sample, sequenced in a study of T cells in Graves' hyperthyroidism and ophthalmopathy. Amplified TCR beta CDR3 regions derived from RNA transcripts. Carried out on the TCR CDR3, a first-round RT-PCR used the HTBI primer set. From the multiplex PCR reads, TCRdb called clonotypes with MiXCR, one entry per CDR3 protein. The sample lists around 690,000 distinct CDR3 sequences, 17% seen once, with about a sixth in the top ten. Sequenced material: blood. The source is a man aged 50 or older with Graves' hyperthyroidism.

The sample holds many counts of this clonotype. This chain links TRBV28 with TRBJ2-4; TRBD2 is a possible D gene (6 bases). The CDR3 sequence is 17 residues long. Germline CDR1 reads MDHEN; CDR2 reads SYDVKM. V shed 10 bases and J shed 0 bases, with 22 bases lying between them. The CDR3 loop is CATKGSGTYLAKNIQYF. As DNA, the CDR3 is TGTGCCACTAAAGGTTCGGGGACTTACCTAGCCAAAAACATTCAGTACTTC.

The chain combines TRBV29-1 with TRBJ2-3; D uncertain. The V end lost 0 bases, the J end lost 2 bases, and 12 bases lay between the germline ends. The CDR3 length is 15 residues. The germline V gene encodes CDR1 SQVTM and CDR2 ANQGSEA. The CDR3 reads CSVEEGQSYTDTQYF. The CDR3 nucleotides are TGCAGCGTTGAAGAAGGCCAGAGCTACACAGATACGCAGTATTTT.

V gene TRBV30 combines with J gene TRBJ2-6; D unresolved. There are 16 residues in the CDR3. CDR1 and CDR2 from the germline V gene are GTSNPN and SVGIG (reference sequence). V gave up 1 base and J gave up 0 bases, with 10 bases separating them. CDR3 region: CAWSGDNNSGANVLTF. CDR3 DNA sequence: TGTGCCTGGAGTGGAGACAACAACTCTGGGGCCAACGTCCTGACTTTC.

The chain carries TRBV29-1 and TRBJ1-1; D possibly corresponds to TRBD1 (5 bases). This CDR3 contains 13 residues. Germline CDR1 SQVTM, CDR2 ANQGSEA. Trimming stripped 6 bases from V and 3 bases from J, with 14 bases between. Here the CDR3 reads CSVSEQAYTEAFF. CDR3 nucleotide sequence: TGCAGCGTCTCGGAACAGGCTTACACTGAAGCTTTCTTT.

Many counts were recorded for this clonotype. J is TRBJ2-7 and V is TRBV28; D is possibly TRBD1 (5 bases). Trimming pared 6 bases from V and 3 bases from J, leaving 15 bases between. Germline CDR1 and CDR2: MDHEN and SYDVKM. CDR3 length equals 14 residues. The CDR3 DNA reads as TGTGCCAGCAGGAACAGGAATAGGGGCTACGAGCAGTACTTC. It codes for CASRNRNRGYEQYF.

This clonotype was seen only a few times. The V call is TRBV5-1, the J call TRBJ2-1; D possibly corresponds to TRBD1 (7 bases). The germline V and J ends were trimmed by 4 bases and 14 bases, with 25 bases remaining between them. This CDR3 spans 15 amino acids. Germline V gene sequence: CDR1 SGHRS, CDR2 YFSETQ. The chain's CDR3 is CASSKRDSLYSGEFF. DNA for the CDR3: TGCGCCAGCAGCAAACGGGACAGCCTTTATTCGGGGGAGTTCTTC.

This clonotype turned up a few times. J is TRBJ2-1 and V is TRBV6-2 or TRBV6-3, with D perhaps TRBD2 (5 bases). The V end was cut by 6 bases, the J end by 0 bases, with 15 bases between. The CDR3 covers 16 residues. CDR1 is MNHEY and CDR2 is SVGEGT in the germline V gene. For the CDR3, the DNA is TGTGCCAGCAGATTTATGGGCGGGCACTCCTACAATGAGCAGTTCTTC. Protein: CASRFMGGHSYNEQFF.

This clonotype was seen repeatedly, ten times or more. J is TRBJ2-7 and V is TRBV28, with D tentatively TRBD2 (5 bases). The length of the CDR3 is 15 residues. V shed 5 bases and J shed 5 bases, with 19 bases lying between them. In germline, CDR1 is MDHEN, CDR2 SYDVKM. The DNA for the CDR3 is TGTGCCAGCAGTCCCTTTTATGGGAGTGGTGACGAGCAGTACTTC. Protein product: CASSPFYGSGDEQYF.

Points on this clonotype: One junction end disagrees with the germline gene, perhaps due to a read error. The chain uses TRBV18 and TRBJ2-7; 7 bases line up with TRBD1. This CDR3 is built from 13 residues. Per the germline V gene, CDR1 is KGHSH and CDR2 is LQKENI. The DNA for the CDR3 is TGTGTCAGCTCACTCCATGACAGGGACGAGCAGTACTTC. Protein sequence: CVSSLHDRDEQYF.

This clonotype has at least ten counts. The rearrangement links TRBV28 to TRBJ1-5; D gene ambiguous. Germline CDR1 and CDR2: MDHEN and SYDVKM. The CDR3 sequence is 13 residues long. Trimming stripped 5 bases from V and 13 bases from J, with 18 bases between. The CDR3 DNA reads as TGTGCCAGCAGTACCTCTATACGTGCCAAGCAGCATTTT. Protein: CASSTSIRAKQHF.

This clonotype was counted many times. V is TRBV5-1 and J is TRBJ2-7; D is unclear. CDR3 length: 13 residues. V lost 0 bases and J lost 7, with 11 bases in between. Germline-derived CDR1 and CDR2 are SGHRS and YFSETQ. The CDR3 spells CASSLGDSVEQYF. DNA for the CDR3: TGCGCCAGCAGCTTGGGAGATAGTGTAGAGCAGTACTTC.

This clonotype was detected ten times or more. The chain recombines TRBV28 with TRBJ2-7; TRBD2 might be the D (5 bases). The CDR3 is 16 amino acids. V dropped 3 bases and J dropped 2 bases, with 17 bases sitting between them. Germline V CDR1 and CDR2: MDHEN, SYDVKM. CDR3 DNA sequence: TGTGCCAGCAGTTTTTTCGGGGAACGAAAGGCCTACGAGCAGTACTTC. Translated, it gives CASSFFGERKAYEQYF.

Ten or more counts support this clonotype. The chain links TRBV9 to TRBJ2-7; 10 nucleotides align to TRBD2. Trimming took 0 bases from V and 5 from J; bases not matched to a gene: 8. Germline V gene data show CDR1 as SGDLS and CDR2 as YYNGEE. The CDR3 is 16 amino acids. The CDR3 here is CASSVGASGSYDEQYF. The CDR3 region has the DNA TGTGCCAGCAGCGTAGGAGCTAGCGGGAGTTACGACGAGCAGTACTTC.

The table lists this clonotype with a few counts. This chain uses TRBV5-1 with TRBJ2-5; TRBD1 agrees at 10 bases. Germline lookup yields CDR1 SGHRS and CDR2 YFSETQ. J lost 12 bases, V lost 0 bases, and 11 bases had no gene match. This CDR3 has 15 residues. CDR3 nucleotide sequence: TGCGCCAGCAGCTTGGACCCGGGACAGGGGATTTCAGAGTACTTC. This encodes CASSLDPGQGISEYF.

The sample holds many counts of this clonotype. The chain links TRBV20-1 to TRBJ2-7, with D possibly being TRBD2 (5 bases). The CDR3 consists of 13 residues. V was cut by 2 bases and J by 0 bases, with 8 bases left in between. Germline CDR1 is DFQATT and CDR2 is SNEGSKA (reference sequence). The CDR3 coding sequence is TGCAGTGCTAGACTGGACTTCTCCTACGAGCAGTACTTC. It encodes CSARLDFSYEQYF.